A single sample gave rise to the 25 T cell receptor beta chains below, sequenced in a study of identical twins. MiXCR was run by TCRdb on the 5' RACE reads, yielding one entry per CDR3 protein. The sample holds more than 400,000 distinct CDR3 sequences, around 15% seen once. The same sample was also used in a study of yellow fever vaccine responses in identical twins.

Sequencing was done on a sample of CD4+ T cells sorted from blood. Receptors originate from a young woman in good health.

This clonotype was seen only a few times. The V and J genes are TRBV19 and TRBJ2-3, with D possibly matching TRBD2 (6 bases). Trimming pared 5 bases from V and 4 bases from J, leaving 10 bases between. CDR3 length: 13 amino acids. Germline V gene data show CDR1 as LNHDA and CDR2 as SQIVND (reference sequence). The CDR3 here is CASSATGADTQYF. The CDR3 bases are TGTGCCAGTAGTGCTACGGGGGCAGATACGCAGTATTTT.

This clonotype came up a few times. V gene TRBV7-9 combines with J gene TRBJ2-5; the match to TRBD2 covers 10 bases. The J segment lost 3 bases and the V segment lost 3 bases, leaving 10 bases of the junction unmatched. There are 17 residues in the CDR3. Per the germline V gene, CDR1 is SEHNR and CDR2 is FQNEAQ (reference sequence). The CDR3 DNA reads TGTGCCAGCAGCTTGATTTTAGCGGGGGGCAAAAAAGAGACCCAGTACTTC. This sequence encodes CASSLILAGGKKETQYF.

This clonotype showed up just a few times. The rearrangement links TRBV27 to TRBJ2-1; TRBD2 aligns across 10 bases. Germline-derived CDR1 and CDR2 are MNHEY and SMNVEV (reference sequence). The CDR3 extends over 15 amino acids. The V gene end was trimmed by 6 bases and the J gene end by 5 bases; junction bases not matched to a gene: 7. The CDR3 nucleotides are TGTGCCAGCAGCATCGGGACTAGCGCGAACAATGAGCAGTTCTTC. This encodes CASSIGTSANNEQFF.

The chain uses TRBV25-1 and TRBJ2-1, with TRBD2 matching 12 bases. Unmatched junction bases numbered 10, after V lost 6 bases and J lost 7 bases. CDR3 length: 16 amino acids. Looked up from germline, CDR1 is MGHDK and CDR2 is SYGVNS. Here the CDR3 DNA reads TGTGCCAGCAGGAGACAAGCTAGCGGGAGGGCAAATGAGCAGTTCTTC. Translated: CASRRQASGRANEQFF.

This clonotype was seen only a few times. The chain recombines TRBV20-1 with TRBJ2-1; D is possibly TRBD1 (6 bases). The ends were cut back, 1 base at V and 4 bases at J, with 8 bases in the middle. Germline assignment: CDR1 DFQATT and CDR2 SNEGSKA (reference sequence). This CDR3 spans 13 amino acids. In DNA, the CDR3 is TGCAGTGCTAGAGGGGGACAATACAATGAGCAGTTCTTC. Translation gives CSARGGQYNEQFF.

This clonotype was counted ten times or more. This sequence joins TRBV27 and TRBJ2-5, with TRBD2 identical over 7 bases. Germline V gene data show CDR1 as MNHEY and CDR2 as SMNVEV (reference sequence). CDR3 length: 13 residues. V was pared by 2 bases and J by 5 bases, with 2 bases of the junction left unmatched. DNA for the CDR3: TGTGCCAGCAGTTTAGTTAGCGGGGAGACCCAGTACTTC. As protein: CASSLVSGETQYF.

This clonotype came up a few times. The rearrangement uses TRBV20-1 and TRBJ2-1; D may be TRBD1 or TRBD2 (6 bases each). The CDR3 consists of 13 residues. Germline-derived CDR1 and CDR2 are DFQATT and SNEGSKA (reference sequence). Trimming shortened V by 4 bases and J by 7 bases, and 14 bases separated the two germline ends. This CDR3 reads CSATRGVGNEQFF. The CDR3 bases are TGCAGTGCTACGAGGGGGGTGGGTAATGAGCAGTTCTTC.

There are many counts of this clonotype. The CDR3 here is CASRAGGYNEQFF. The CDR3 DNA reads as TGTGCCAGCAGGGCGGGGGGCTACAATGAGCAGTTCTTC. The V and J genes are TRBV27 and TRBJ2-1; 8 bases align to TRBD2. The ends lost 6 bases at V and 3 bases at J; junction bases unmatched: 1. The CDR3 runs 13 residues. Germline CDR1 reads MNHEY; CDR2 reads SMNVEV (reference sequence).

The chain has TRBV10-3 and TRBJ1-1; D unclear. V shed 10 bases and J shed 1 base, with 16 bases lying between them. Germline-derived CDR1 and CDR2 are ENHRY and SYGVKD. The CDR3 totals 14 residues. CDR3 loop: CATYNGLGNTEAFF. CDR3 coding DNA: TGTGCCACCTACAATGGACTTGGGAACACTGAAGCTTTCTTT.

This clonotype has only a few counts. The chain has TRBV10-3 and TRBJ2-1, with a weak D call TRBD1 (6 bases). Per germline, CDR1 ENHRY and CDR2 SYGVKD. CDR3 length: 12 residues. The V gene lost 6 bases and the J gene lost 8 bases, with 11 bases spanning the gap. The CDR3 bases are TGTGCCATCAGACAGGGTATCGATGAGCAGTTCTTC. Amino acid sequence: CAIRQGIDEQFF.

The chain couples TRBV5-1 to TRBJ2-1, with 9 nucleotides matching TRBD2. The CDR3 has 16 residues. The germline CDR1 and CDR2 sequences are SGHRS and YFSETQ. With 4 bases clipped from V and 0 bases from J, the junction kept 5 bases outside the gene matches. CDR3 residues: CASSSSGSLSYNEQFF. CDR3 bases: TGCGCCAGCAGCAGTAGCGGGAGCCTCTCCTACAATGAGCAGTTCTTC. Combining the CDR3 with reference TRBV5-1 and TRBJ2-1 gives the whole variable domain KAGVTQTPRYLIKTRGQQVTLSCSPISGHRSVSWYQQTPGQGLQFLFEYFSETQRNKGNFPGRFSGRQFSNSRSEMNVSTLELGDSALYLCASSSSGSLSYNEQFFGPGTRLTVL.

This clonotype was counted many times. The genes are TRBV24-1 and TRBJ2-2; 7 bases align to TRBD2. The junction had 4 bases not matched to a gene; V was cut back by 9 bases and J by 1 base. CDR1 is KGHDR, CDR2 SFDVKD, per germline. This CDR3 region has 14 residues. This chain's CDR3 is CATSGGLNTGELFF. CDR3 nucleotide sequence: TGTGCCACCTCGGGGGGATTGAACACCGGGGAGCTGTTTTTT.

This clonotype was detected only a few times. The gene calls are TRBV9 and TRBJ2-3; 7 positions match TRBD1. J was trimmed by 5 bases and V by 7 bases; bases with no gene match: 13. CDR3 size: 15 residues. Germline CDR1 reads SGDLS; CDR2 reads YYNGEE. This CDR3 reads CASGKGAGGGDTQYF. CDR3 DNA: TGTGCCAGCGGCAAAGGGGCAGGGGGTGGAGATACGCAGTATTTT.

The J gene is TRBJ2-2, the V gene TRBV6-5; D ambiguous. The CDR3 has 14 amino acids. Trimming shortened V by 2 bases and J by 3 bases, and 7 bases separated the two germline ends. CDR1 is MNHEY, CDR2 SVGAGI, per germline. CDR3 residues: CASSYDGDTGELFF. The CDR3 DNA follows: TGTGCCAGCAGTTACGACGGTGACACCGGGGAGCTGTTTTTT.

This sequence joins TRBV7-8 and TRBJ1-4, with TRBD1 as a possible D gene (5 bases). V lost 5 bases and J 13 bases, leaving 14 bases between the germline ends. Germline CDR1 and CDR2: SGHVS and FQNEAQ. The CDR3 totals 12 residues. The CDR3 protein is CASSPVGGRLFF. For the CDR3, the DNA is TGTGCCAGCAGCCCGGTCGGGGGGAGACTGTTTTTT.

This clonotype was observed at least ten times. The chain is built from TRBV20-1 and TRBJ2-1; D is perhaps TRBD1 (5 bases). V was clipped by 6 bases and J by 6 bases, with 6 bases between them. This CDR3 is 10 amino acids long. Per germline, CDR1 DFQATT and CDR2 SNEGSKA (reference sequence). The CDR3 spells CSARVNEQFF. In DNA, the CDR3 is TGCAGTGCCAGGGTCAATGAGCAGTTCTTC.

The genes are TRBV3-1 and TRBJ2-1, with TRBD2 matching over 9 bases. The CDR3 consists of 17 residues. Germline values: CDR1 LGHDT, CDR2 YNNKEL (reference sequence). V lost 1 base to trimming and J lost 5 bases; unmatched junction nucleotides: 9. The CDR3, as DNA: TGTGCCAGCAGCCAAGGGAAATTAGCGGGAGTCGACAATGAGCAGTTCTTC. Translation gives CASSQGKLAGVDNEQFF.

This rearrangement joins TRBV29-1 to TRBJ1-2; D is undetermined. V dropped 0 bases and J dropped 4 bases, with 18 bases sitting between them. CDR1 SQVTM and CDR2 ANQGSEA come from the germline V gene. This CDR3 has 16 amino acids. This chain's CDR3 is CSVEDIGWRTPYGYTF. The CDR3 DNA sequence: TGCAGCGTTGAAGATATTGGCTGGAGGACCCCCTATGGCTACACCTTC.

The gene calls are TRBV10-3 and TRBJ2-7; D perhaps matches TRBD2 (6 bases). With 10 bases removed from V and 1 base from J, the gap between germline ends came to 8 bases. This CDR3 region has 11 residues. Per the germline V gene, CDR1 is ENHRY and CDR2 is SYGVKD. CDR3 bases: TGTGCCACCGGGACTTCCTACGAGCAGTACGTC. Translated, it gives CATGTSYEQYV.

This clonotype has just a few counts. This chain joins TRBV6-2 or TRBV6-3 and TRBJ2-3; TRBD2 aligns across 7 bases. From germline, CDR1 is MNHEY and CDR2 SVGEGT. The CDR3 has 20 residues. With 0 bases clipped from V and 2 bases from J, the junction kept 17 bases outside the gene matches. CDR3 sequence reads: CASSYSILGGRALPTDTQYF. Here the CDR3 DNA reads TGTGCCAGCAGTTACTCGATTTTAGGAGGGAGGGCCCTGCCCACAGATACGCAGTATTTT.

This clonotype has a handful of counts. V is TRBV29-1 and J is TRBJ2-7, with D tentatively TRBD2 (6 bases). V lost 4 bases and J lost 2, with 15 bases in between. The V gene's germline CDR1 is SQVTM and CDR2 ANQGSEA. The CDR3 is 14 amino acids. In nucleotides, the CDR3 is TGCAGCGTTGGGGGCGCGGACTACCCCTACGAGCAGTACTTC. It yields the protein CSVGGADYPYEQYF.

The CDR3, as DNA: TGCGCCAGCAGCTTGCGGCTACCCCTTCCCTACGAGCAGTACTTC. Its translation is CASSLRLPLPYEQYF. The rearrangement joins TRBV5-1 to TRBJ2-7, with D unclear. Germline values: CDR1 SGHRS, CDR2 YFSETQ. V gave up 1 base and J gave up 2 bases, with 13 bases separating them. The CDR3 length is 15 residues. The variable domain in full, completed from reference TRBV5-1 and TRBJ2-7, reads KAGVTQTPRYLIKTRGQQVTLSCSPISGHRSVSWYQQTPGQGLQFLFEYFSETQRNKGNFPGRFSGRQFSNSRSEMNVSTLELGDSALYLCASSLRLPLPYEQYFGPGTRLTVT.

V gene TRBV7-8 combines with J gene TRBJ1-2, with TRBD1 identical over 7 bases. The CDR3 consists of 14 residues. CDR1 is SGHVS and CDR2 is FQNEAQ in the germline V gene. J gave up 4 bases and V 5 bases, and 7 bases lay outside the gene matches. In DNA, the CDR3 is TGTGCCAGCAGCACAGGACAGGCTCGCTATGGCTACACCTTC. Its translation is CASSTGQARYGYTF.

In the case of this clonotype: One end of the junction does not line up with germline, which may come from a read error. The genes are TRBV2 and TRBJ2-1; TRBD2 matches 7 bases. Germline-derived CDR1 and CDR2 are SNHLY and FYNNEI. This CDR3 region has 17 residues. CDR3 nucleotide sequence: TGTGCCTGCAGTTTAGGGCCAACTAGCGATCCTTACAATGAGCAGTTCTTC. It specifies CACSLGPTSDPYNEQFF.

This sequence joins TRBV12-3 or TRBV12-4 and TRBJ1-5, with 7 bases matching TRBD1. With 6 bases clipped from V and 7 bases from J, the junction kept 9 bases outside the gene matches. CDR3 size: 14 residues. The chain's CDR3 is CASSLSGGGQPQHF. CDR3 nucleotide sequence: TGTGCCAGCAGCCTGTCAGGGGGAGGGCAGCCCCAGCATTTT.